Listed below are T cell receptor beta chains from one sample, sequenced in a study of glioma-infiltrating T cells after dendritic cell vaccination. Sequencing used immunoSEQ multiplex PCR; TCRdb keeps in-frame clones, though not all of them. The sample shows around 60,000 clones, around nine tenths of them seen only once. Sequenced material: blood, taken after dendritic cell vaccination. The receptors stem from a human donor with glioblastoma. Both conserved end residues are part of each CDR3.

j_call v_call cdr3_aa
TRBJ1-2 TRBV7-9 CASSPTVVYGYTF
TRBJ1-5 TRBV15 CATSPDRAVYSNQPQHF
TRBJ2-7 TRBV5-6 CASSLAGEQYF
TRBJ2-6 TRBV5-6 CASSLGQTGANVLTF
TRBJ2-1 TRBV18 CASSPTGTGSYEQFF
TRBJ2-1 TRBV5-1 CASSSPGTSGGEQFF
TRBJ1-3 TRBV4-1 CASSQGSISGNTIYF
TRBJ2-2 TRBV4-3 CASSQGEQGDSTGELFF
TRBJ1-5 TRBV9 CASSADSRHQPQHF
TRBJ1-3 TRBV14 CASSRTETSGNTIYF
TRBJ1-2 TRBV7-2 CASSLGQANYGYTF
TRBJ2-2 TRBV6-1 CASREDWNTGELFF
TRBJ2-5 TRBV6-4 CASSDNRGTQYF
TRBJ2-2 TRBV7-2 CASGPTRGVNGELFF
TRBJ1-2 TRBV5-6 CASSWGQGPYGYTF
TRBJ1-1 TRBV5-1 CASSLTGTGNTEAFF
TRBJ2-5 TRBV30 CAWQRGQGARETQYF
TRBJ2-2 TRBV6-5 CASIGRESGELFF
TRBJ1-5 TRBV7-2 CASSQTGRNQPQHF
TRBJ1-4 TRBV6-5 CASSFDLQGAEEKLFF
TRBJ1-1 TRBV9 CASSPRTGEGFTEAFF
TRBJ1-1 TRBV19 CASSTSRGIGPMNTEAFF
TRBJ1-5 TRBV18 CASSSRQGADQPQHF
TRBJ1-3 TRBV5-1 CASSHAGAGNTIYF
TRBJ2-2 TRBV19 CASSTGTGKAGELFF
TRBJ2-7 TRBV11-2 CASSFWVDGGEQYF
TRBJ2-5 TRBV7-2 CASSPREGPETQYF
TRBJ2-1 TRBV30 CAWSSLANEQFF
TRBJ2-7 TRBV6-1 CASLGQGGIEQYF
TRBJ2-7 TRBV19 CAISPQGGGLNEQYF